The 7 T cell receptor beta chains below come from one sample, sequenced in a study of blood T cell repertoires in COVID-19. Data came from immunoSEQ multiplex PCR; TCRdb stores just in-frame clones and leaves some out. The sample holds 80,000 to 95,000 clones, roughly 79% seen once. The sequencing input was peripheral blood. Source of these receptors: a woman of 80 years or more with acute or convalescent COVID-19.

The chain employs TRBV6-5 and TRBJ2-7; D is ambiguous. V was pared by 2 bases and J by 0 bases, with 11 bases between. The CDR3 runs to 15 residues. Germline-derived CDR1 and CDR2 are MNHEY and SVGAGI. The CDR3 protein is CASSYMNIGSYEQYF. DNA of the CDR3: TGTGCCAGCAGTTACATGAATATCGGCTCCTACGAGCAGTACTTC.

The chain carries TRBV18 and TRBJ2-7; TRBD1 agrees at 9 bases. V lost 2 bases, J lost 4 bases, and 9 bases stayed unmatched. This CDR3 is built from 16 residues. Germline V CDR1 and CDR2: KGHSH, LQKENI. CDR3 amino acids: CASSPGFGQGSYEQYF. The DNA for the CDR3 is TGTGCCAGCTCACCAGGGTTTGGACAGGGGTCTTACGAGCAGTACTTC. The full variable domain, with the rest looked up from reference TRBV18 and TRBJ2-7, is NAGVMQNPRHLVRRRGQEARLRCSPMKGHSHVYWYRQLPEEGLKFMVYLQKENIIDESGMPKERFSAEFPKEGPSILRIQQVVRGDSAAYFCASSPGFGQGSYEQYFGPGTRLTVT.

Worth noting for this clone: The junction differs from germline at one of its ends, possibly a read error. V and J are TRBV3-1 (or the pseudogene TRBV3-2) and TRBJ1-1, with 7 bases lining up with TRBD1. This CDR3 has 14 residues. Germline CDR1 is LGHDT and CDR2 is YNNKEL (reference sequence). CDR3 coding DNA: TGTGCCAGCAGCCTACACGGGACAGACACCGAAGCTTTCTTT. It specifies CASSLHGTDTEAFF.

V usage is TRBV5-4 and J usage is TRBJ2-3; 7 bases agree with TRBD2. With V trimmed by 4 bases and J by 4 bases, 9 bases remained unmatched. The germline gives CDR1 SGHNT, CDR2 YYREEE (reference sequence). This CDR3 spans 15 amino acids. DNA for the CDR3: TGTGCCAGCAGCGTCCGCGGGGGACCCGCAGATACGCAGTATTTT. Protein sequence: CASSVRGGPADTQYF.

The gene calls are TRBV7-9 and TRBJ2-3, with a weak D call TRBD2 (6 bases). CDR1 and CDR2 (germline): SEHNR, FQNEAQ (reference sequence). The CDR3 is made up of 14 amino acids. V gave up 4 bases and J gave up 3 bases, with 11 bases separating them. CDR3 bases: TGTGCCAGCAGCTCGGGGGTTTCAACAGATACGCAGTATTTT. This gives the protein CASSSGVSTDTQYF.

This CDR3 reads CASSQDREGGYTF. DNA for the CDR3: TGCGCCAGCAGCCAAGACAGGGAGGGTGGCTACACCTTC. V usage is TRBV4-3 and J usage is TRBJ1-2, with a possible D match to TRBD1 (5 bases). CDR3 length: 13 amino acids. Germline CDR1 LGHNA, CDR2 YSLEER. V was clipped by 0 bases and J by 7 bases, with 9 bases between them.

The gene calls are TRBV6-2 or TRBV6-3 and TRBJ2-1; TRBD2 might be the D (5 bases). The V end lost 5 bases, the J end lost 0 bases, and 11 bases lay between the germline ends. This CDR3 spans 15 amino acids. Germline CDR1 and CDR2: MNHEY and SVGEGT. CDR3 DNA: TGTGCCAGCAGTAAGGACTCCAGCTCCTACAATGAGCAGTTCTTC. It translates to CASSKDSSSYNEQFF.